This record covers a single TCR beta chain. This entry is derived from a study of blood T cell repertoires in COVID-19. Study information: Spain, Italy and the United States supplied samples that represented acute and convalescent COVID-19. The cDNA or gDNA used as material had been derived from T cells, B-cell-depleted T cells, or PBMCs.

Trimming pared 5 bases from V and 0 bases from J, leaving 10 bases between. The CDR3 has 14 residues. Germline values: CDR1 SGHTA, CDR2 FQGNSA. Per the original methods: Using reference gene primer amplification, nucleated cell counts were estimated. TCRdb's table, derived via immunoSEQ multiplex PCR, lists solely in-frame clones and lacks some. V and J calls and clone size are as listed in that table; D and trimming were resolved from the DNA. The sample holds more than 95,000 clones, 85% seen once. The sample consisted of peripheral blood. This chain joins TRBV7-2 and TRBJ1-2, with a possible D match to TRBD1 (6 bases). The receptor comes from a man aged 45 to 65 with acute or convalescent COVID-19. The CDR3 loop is CASSRRTANYGYTF. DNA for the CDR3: TGTGCCAGCAGCCGGAGGACAGCTAACTATGGCTACACCTTC.